These 20 T cell receptor beta chains came from one sample sequenced in a study of T cells in localized non-small cell lung cancer. This table comes from immunoSEQ multiplex PCR, and its TCRdb copy is limited to in-frame clones, with some not included. The sample contains more than 1,400 clones, 31% of which appear only once. Specimen: normal lung tissue next to the tumor, collected before any cancer treatment. Receptors were obtained from a female donor over 55 with stage I lung adenocarcinoma.

The V call is TRBV14, the J call TRBJ2-3; TRBD1 aligns across 9 bases. V was clipped by 6 bases and J by 7 bases; unmatched bases: 11. CDR1 and CDR2 (germline): SGHDN, FVKESK. The CDR3 extends over 15 amino acids. CDR3 bases: TGTGCCAGCAGGCGACCCGGGACAGGGTCGTATACGCAGTATTTT. Its translation is CASRRPGTGSYTQYF.

This chain links TRBV19 with TRBJ2-2; a weak D match, TRBD2 (5 bases). V lost 4 bases to trimming and J lost 5 bases, with 5 bases between them. Germline V lookup: CDR1 LNHDA, CDR2 SQIVND (reference sequence). The CDR3 spans 12 residues. CDR3 coding DNA: TGTGCCAGTAGTACGGGAACCGGGGAGCTGTTTTTT. Its translation: CASSTGTGELFF.

This clone occurred a few times. The V gene is TRBV18, the J gene TRBJ1-4, with 7 bases aligning to TRBD1. Germline V gene lookup returns CDR1 KGHSH and CDR2 LQKENI. The V gene end was trimmed by 6 bases and the J gene end by 0 bases; junction bases not matched to a gene: 10. The length of the CDR3 is 17 residues. CDR3 protein: CASSSGMGQTTNEKLFF. DNA for the CDR3: TGTGCCAGCTCGAGTGGGATGGGACAGACAACTAATGAAAAACTGTTTTTT. Together with reference TRBV18 and TRBJ1-4, the CDR3 gives the full variable domain: NAGVMQNPRHLVRRRGQEARLRCSPMKGHSHVYWYRQLPEEGLKFMVYLQKENIIDESGMPKERFSAEFPKEGPSILRIQQVVRGDSAAYFCASSSGMGQTTNEKLFFGSGTQLSVL.

By share, this clone counts as medium-sized. This rearrangement joins TRBV11-3 to TRBJ2-2; 9 bases are a match to TRBD2. This CDR3 region has 16 residues. Germline CDR1 reads SGHNT; CDR2 reads YENEEA. Trimming cost V 3 bases and J 3 bases; bases outside gene matches: 5. CDR3 in DNA: TGTGCCAGCAGCTTTATTAGCGGGAGTCACACCGGGGAGCTGTTTTTT. Protein sequence: CASSFISGSHTGELFF.

This chain connects TRBV11-3 to TRBJ2-7, with 9 bases identical to TRBD2. V was pared by 1 base and J by 3 bases, with 13 bases of the junction left unmatched. Germline CDR1 and CDR2: SGHNT and YENEEA. CDR3 length: 18 amino acids. The CDR3 bases are TGTGCCAGCAGCTTAGGATTCGGGGTAGCGGGGGTGATCTACGAGCAGTACTTC. The encoded protein is CASSLGFGVAGVIYEQYF.

The genes are TRBV28 and TRBJ2-7, with 11 bases matching TRBD1. V lost 9 bases to trimming and J lost 4 bases; unmatched junction nucleotides: 5. The CDR3 has 13 amino acids. Germline values: CDR1 MDHEN, CDR2 SYDVKM. CDR3 protein: CARGDRGIYEQYV. CDR3 sequence (DNA): TGTGCCAGGGGGGACAGGGGGATATACGAGCAGTACGTC.

This sequence joins TRBV29-1 and TRBJ1-4; possible D gene TRBD1, 6 bases. Trimming cost V 7 bases and J 6 bases, with 12 bases left between them. The germline CDR1 and CDR2 sequences are SQVTM and ANQGSEA. The CDR3 is 12 residues long. DNA for the CDR3: TGCAGCGCCGGACAGACCGATGAAAAACTGTTTTTT. It codes for CSAGQTDEKLFF.

The chain carries TRBV19 and TRBJ1-1; TRBD1 matches 10 bases. V shed 6 bases and J 4 bases; nucleotides not matched to a gene: 5. The CDR3 length is 14 residues. Germline-derived CDR1 and CDR2 are LNHDA and SQIVND (reference sequence). In DNA, the CDR3 is TGTGCCAGTAGGGCGGGACAGGGGATCACTGAAGCTTTCTTT. It yields the protein CASRAGQGITEAFF.

The CDR3 region has the DNA TGTGCCAGTAGTTCACGGGTTAGCGGGGGTGGCAATGAGCAGTTCTTC. Protein sequence: CASSSRVSGGGNEQFF. The gene calls are TRBV19 and TRBJ2-1, with 9 bases lining up with TRBD2. CDR3 length: 16 residues. Trimming took 5 bases from V and 6 from J; bases not matched to a gene: 11. Looked up from germline, CDR1 is LNHDA and CDR2 is SQIVND (reference sequence).

The CDR3 here is CSVEGGFSTEAFF. Here the CDR3 DNA reads TGCAGCGTTGAAGGGGGCTTTAGCACTGAAGCTTTCTTT. J is TRBJ1-1 and V is TRBV29-1; D is possibly TRBD1 (5 bases). Trimming stripped 1 base from V and 4 bases from J, with 10 bases between. The CDR3 consists of 13 residues. Germline-derived CDR1 and CDR2 are SQVTM and ANQGSEA.

In this sample, this clone turned up a few times. The chain carries TRBV10-3 and TRBJ2-2, with D tentatively TRBD2 (8 bases). CDR1 ENHRY and CDR2 SYGVKD come from the germline V gene. This CDR3 is 16 amino acids long. With 1 base removed from V and 3 bases from J, the gap between germline ends came to 12 bases. Here the CDR3 DNA reads TGTGCCATCAGTGAGTTAGCGGGACAGCACACCGGGGAGCTGTTTTTT. Protein product: CAISELAGQHTGELFF.

This clone is medium-sized in the sample. The DNA for the CDR3 is TGTGCCAGCAGCTTAGACGGGACAGGGGACACTGAAGCTTTCTTT. Translating it yields CASSLDGTGDTEAFF. The chain has TRBV11-3 and TRBJ1-1; 10 nucleotides line up with TRBD1. V lost 0 bases, J lost 3 bases, and 1 base stayed unmatched. The germline V gene has CDR1 SGHNT and CDR2 YENEEA. This CDR3 comprises 15 residues. The variable domain in full, completed from reference TRBV11-3 and TRBJ1-1, reads EAGVVQSPRYKIIEKKQPVAFWCNPISGHNTLYWYLQNLGQGPELLIRYENEEAVDDSQLPKDRFSAERLKGVDSTLKIQPAELGDSAVYLCASSLDGTGDTEAFFGQGTRLTVV.

The chain joins TRBV19 to TRBJ1-5; D unclear. Germline loops: CDR1 LNHDA, CDR2 SQIVND (reference sequence). Trimming stripped 5 bases from V and 0 bases from J, with 5 bases between. The CDR3 sequence is 13 residues long. The CDR3 region is CASSVFSNQPQHF. The CDR3 coding sequence is TGTGCCAGTAGTGTGTTTAGCAATCAGCCCCAGCATTTT.

This sequence joins TRBV19 and TRBJ1-1, with D hard to call. V lost 3 bases and J 7 bases, leaving 9 bases between the germline ends. The CDR3 has 12 residues. Germline CDR1 is LNHDA and CDR2 is SQIVND (reference sequence). The CDR3 DNA reads as TGTGCCAGTAGTATTGACGTTAGTGAAGCTTTCTTT. Its protein product is CASSIDVSEAFF.

By its share, this clone is medium-sized (0.01 to 0.1%). This chain connects TRBV6-8 to TRBJ2-3; TRBD2 matches 13 bases. Trimming at V came to 6 bases and at J to 3 bases, leaving 3 bases not matched to a gene. The CDR3 loop spans 15 amino acids. The germline CDR1 and CDR2 sequences are MNHGY and SAAAGT. The CDR3 region has the DNA TGTGCCAGCAGGGGGGGACTAGCGGGAACAGATACGCAGTATTTT. Amino acid sequence: CASRGGLAGTDTQYF.

The chain carries TRBV18 and TRBJ2-7, with D unclear. Germline assignment: CDR1 KGHSH and CDR2 LQKENI. V was cut by 3 bases and J by 3 bases, with 12 bases left in between. The CDR3 is 14 amino acids. In nucleotides, the CDR3 is TGTGCCAGCTCACCCGAGGTTGGAGTCTACGAGCAGTACTTC. Amino acids: CASSPEVGVYEQYF. Full variable domain (rest looked up from reference TRBV18 and TRBJ2-7): NAGVMQNPRHLVRRRGQEARLRCSPMKGHSHVYWYRQLPEEGLKFMVYLQKENIIDESGMPKERFSAEFPKEGPSILRIQQVVRGDSAAYFCASSPEVGVYEQYFGPGTRLTVT.

This clone was counted only a few times. The junction shows a germline mismatch at one end, possibly a read error. The rearrangement joins TRBV4-1 to TRBJ1-1; D uncertain. Germline values: CDR1 MGHRA, CDR2 YSYEKL. This CDR3 is 16 amino acids long. The CDR3 loop reads CASSQEEVIRNTETFF. CDR3 nucleotide sequence: TGCGCCAGCAGCCAAGAAGAGGTTATCCGGAACACTGAAACTTTCTTT.

This clone has only a few counts. The chain is built from TRBV28 and TRBJ2-1; 7 positions match TRBD1. CDR3 length: 17 amino acids. Germline CDR1 and CDR2: MDHEN and SYDVKM. J lost 8 bases, V lost 6 bases, and 19 bases had no gene match. CDR3 region: CASSLEPTGTALDEQFF. The CDR3 DNA reads as TGTGCCAGCAGCCTCGAACCTACCGGGACAGCCCTAGATGAGCAGTTCTTC.

J is TRBJ1-5 and V is TRBV11-3, with D possibly matching TRBD1 (6 bases). Germline loops: CDR1 SGHNT, CDR2 YENEEA. Deletions cut 5 bases from V and 5 bases from J, with 19 bases between. The CDR3 contains 16 residues. The CDR3, as DNA: TGTGCCAGCAGCCCCCAGGTCGGCAGGGGCGATCAGCCCCAGCATTTT. Translated: CASSPQVGRGDQPQHF.

V usage is TRBV5-1 and J usage is TRBJ1-5, with D unresolved. V was cut by 0 bases and J by 5 bases, with 9 bases left in between. The germline V gene has CDR1 SGHRS and CDR2 YFSETQ. The CDR3 runs to 14 residues. CDR3 sequence (DNA): TGCGCCAGCAGCTTGGAAGGGTCCCATCAGCCCCAGCATTTT. The encoded protein is CASSLEGSHQPQHF.